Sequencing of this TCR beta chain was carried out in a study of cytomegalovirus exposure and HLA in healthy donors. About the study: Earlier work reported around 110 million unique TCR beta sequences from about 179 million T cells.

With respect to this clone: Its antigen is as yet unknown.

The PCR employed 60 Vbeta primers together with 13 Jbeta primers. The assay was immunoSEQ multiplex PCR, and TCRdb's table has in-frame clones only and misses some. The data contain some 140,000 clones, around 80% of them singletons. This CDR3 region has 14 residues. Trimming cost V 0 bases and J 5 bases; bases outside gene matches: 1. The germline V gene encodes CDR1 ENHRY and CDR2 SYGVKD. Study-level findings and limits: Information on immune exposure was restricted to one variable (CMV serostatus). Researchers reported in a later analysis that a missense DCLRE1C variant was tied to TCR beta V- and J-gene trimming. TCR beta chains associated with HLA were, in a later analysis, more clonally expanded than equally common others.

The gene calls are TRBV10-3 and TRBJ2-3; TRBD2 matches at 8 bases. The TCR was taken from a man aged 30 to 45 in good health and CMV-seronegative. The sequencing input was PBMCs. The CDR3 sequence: CAISESSGRDTQYF. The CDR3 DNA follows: TGTGCCATCAGTGAGTCCAGCGGGAGAGATACGCAGTATTTT.